This TCR beta chain comes out of a study of T-cell memory formation after mild COVID-19. Whole-study findings and limits: Memory cells collected pre-infection included some clones that later responded, suggesting cross-reactive memory joined.

From the 5' RACE reads, TCRdb called clonotypes with MiXCR, one entry per CDR3 protein. Of about 130,000 distinct CDR3 sequences in the sample, approximately 5.9% are singletons; the top ten hold around 2%. This clonotype has at least ten counts. Its antigen remains unknown. This clonotype was obtained from an adult woman who had mild COVID-19 (a few samples of this study predate the infection). Cell type and time point are not known. Sequencing was carried out using PBMCs or a T cell subset sorted from them (not recorded which).

In nucleotides, the CDR3 is TGCGCCAGCAGCTTGGACGCGAACTATGGCTACACCTTC. Its translation is CASSLDANYGYTF. The V and J genes are TRBV5-1 and TRBJ1-2; D remains unclear. The CDR3 spans 13 residues. V was cut by 0 bases and J by 2 bases, with 5 bases left in between. Germline values: CDR1 SGHRS, CDR2 YFSETQ.